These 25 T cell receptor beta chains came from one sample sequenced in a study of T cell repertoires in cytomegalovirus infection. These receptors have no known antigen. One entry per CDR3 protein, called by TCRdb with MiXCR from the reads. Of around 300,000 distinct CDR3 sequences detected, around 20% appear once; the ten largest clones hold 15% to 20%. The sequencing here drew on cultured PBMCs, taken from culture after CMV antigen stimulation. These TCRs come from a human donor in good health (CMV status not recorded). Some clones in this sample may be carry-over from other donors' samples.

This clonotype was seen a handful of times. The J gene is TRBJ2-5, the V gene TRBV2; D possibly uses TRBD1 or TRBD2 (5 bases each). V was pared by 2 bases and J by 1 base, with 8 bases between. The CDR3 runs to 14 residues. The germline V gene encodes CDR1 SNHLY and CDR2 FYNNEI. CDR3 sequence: CASSERGVQETQYF. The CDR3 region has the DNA TGTGCCAGCAGTGAAAGAGGGGTCCAAGAGACCCAGTACTTC.

CDR3 sequence (DNA): TGTGCCAGCAGCTTTAGCACTGACAGACCCAGTACCTACAATGAGCAGTTCTTC. This gives the protein CASSFSTDRPSTYNEQFF. V and J are TRBV7-2 and TRBJ2-1; D perhaps matches TRBD1 (5 bases). V gave up 3 bases and J gave up 2 bases, with 20 bases separating them. CDR3 length equals 18 residues. Germline V lookup: CDR1 SGHTA, CDR2 FQGNSA. Variable domain in full (rest from reference TRBV7-2 and TRBJ2-1): GAGVSQSPSNKVTEKGKDVELRCDPISGHTALYWYRQSLGQGLEFLIYFQGNSAPDKSGLPSDRFSAERTGGSVSTLTIQRTQQEDSAVYLCASSFSTDRPSTYNEQFFGPGTRLTVL.

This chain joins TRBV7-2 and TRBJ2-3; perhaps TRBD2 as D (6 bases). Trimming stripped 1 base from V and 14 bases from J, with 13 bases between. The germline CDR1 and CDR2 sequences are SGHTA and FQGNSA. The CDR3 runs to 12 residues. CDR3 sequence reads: CASSLGTIGPYF. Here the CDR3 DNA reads TGTGCCAGCAGCTTAGGGACTATCGGTCCGTATTTT.

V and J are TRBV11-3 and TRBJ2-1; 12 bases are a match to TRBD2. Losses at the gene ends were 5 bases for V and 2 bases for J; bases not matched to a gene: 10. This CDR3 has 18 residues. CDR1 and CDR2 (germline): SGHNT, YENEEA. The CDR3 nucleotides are TGTGCCAGCAGCGGCCCCGGGACTAGCGGGCGTGCCTACAATGAGCAGTTCTTC. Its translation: CASSGPGTSGRAYNEQFF.

The CDR3, as DNA: TGCAGTGCCCTGGGACAGAACTATGGCTACACCTTC. It yields the protein CSALGQNYGYTF. The gene calls are TRBV20-1 and TRBJ1-2; 7 bases fit TRBD1. CDR3 length: 12 residues. V shed 6 bases, J shed 2 bases, and the junction held 3 bases outside the gene matches. The germline V gene encodes CDR1 DFQATT and CDR2 SNEGSKA (reference sequence).

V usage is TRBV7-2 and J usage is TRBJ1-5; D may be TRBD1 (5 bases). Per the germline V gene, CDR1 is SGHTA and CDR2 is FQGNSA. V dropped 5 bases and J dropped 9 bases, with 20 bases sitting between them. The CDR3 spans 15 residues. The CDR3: CASSPGTGSGGPQHF. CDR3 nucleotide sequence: TGTGCCAGCAGCCCCGGGACGGGATCCGGGGGGCCCCAGCATTTT.

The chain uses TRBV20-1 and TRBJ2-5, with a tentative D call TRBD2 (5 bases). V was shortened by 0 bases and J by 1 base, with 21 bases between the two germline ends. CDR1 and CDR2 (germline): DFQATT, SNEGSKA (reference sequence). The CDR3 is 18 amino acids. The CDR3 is CSARDPQLIAKIQETQYF. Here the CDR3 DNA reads TGCAGTGCTAGAGACCCCCAGTTGATAGCGAAGATCCAAGAGACCCAGTACTTC.

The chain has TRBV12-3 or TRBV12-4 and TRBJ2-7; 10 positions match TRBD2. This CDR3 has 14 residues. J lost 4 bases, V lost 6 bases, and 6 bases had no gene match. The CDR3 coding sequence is TGTGCCAGCAGCGCAGGACTAGCGGTGTACGAGCAGTACTTC. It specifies CASSAGLAVYEQYF.

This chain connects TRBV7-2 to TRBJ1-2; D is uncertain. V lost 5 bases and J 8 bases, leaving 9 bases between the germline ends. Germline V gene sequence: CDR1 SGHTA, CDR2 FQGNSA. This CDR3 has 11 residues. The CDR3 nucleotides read TGTGCCAGCAGCCAGGCGGGAGGCTACACCTTC. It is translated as CASSQAGGYTF. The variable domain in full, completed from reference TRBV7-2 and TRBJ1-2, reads GAGVSQSPSNKVTEKGKDVELRCDPISGHTALYWYRQSLGQGLEFLIYFQGNSAPDKSGLPSDRFSAERTGGSVSTLTIQRTQQEDSAVYLCASSQAGGYTFGSGTRLTVV.

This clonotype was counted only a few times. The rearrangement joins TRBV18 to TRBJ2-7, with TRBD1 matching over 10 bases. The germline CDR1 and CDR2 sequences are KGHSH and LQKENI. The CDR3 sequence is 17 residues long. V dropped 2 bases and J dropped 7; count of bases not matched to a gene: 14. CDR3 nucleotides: TGTGCCAGCTCACCATTGACGCTCGGACAGGGGGAGACGGAGCAGTACTTC. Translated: CASSPLTLGQGETEQYF.

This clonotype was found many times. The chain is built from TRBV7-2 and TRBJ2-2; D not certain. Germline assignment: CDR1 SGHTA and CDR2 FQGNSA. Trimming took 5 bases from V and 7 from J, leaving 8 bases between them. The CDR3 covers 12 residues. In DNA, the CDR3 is TGTGCCAGCAGCCGTAAAGTCGGGGAGCTGTTTTTT. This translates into CASSRKVGELFF.

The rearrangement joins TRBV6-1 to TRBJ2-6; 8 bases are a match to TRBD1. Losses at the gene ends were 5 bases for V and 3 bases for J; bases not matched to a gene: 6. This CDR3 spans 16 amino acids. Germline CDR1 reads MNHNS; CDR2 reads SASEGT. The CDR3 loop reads CASSTGQGFGANVLTF. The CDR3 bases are TGTGCCAGCAGTACCGGACAGGGCTTTGGGGCCAACGTCCTGACTTTC.

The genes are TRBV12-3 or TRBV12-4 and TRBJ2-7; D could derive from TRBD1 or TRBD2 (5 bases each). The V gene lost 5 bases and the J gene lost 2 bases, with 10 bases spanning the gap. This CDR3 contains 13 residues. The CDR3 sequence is CASSRDAPYEQYF. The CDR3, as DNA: TGTGCCAGCAGTAGGGACGCGCCCTACGAGCAGTACTTC.

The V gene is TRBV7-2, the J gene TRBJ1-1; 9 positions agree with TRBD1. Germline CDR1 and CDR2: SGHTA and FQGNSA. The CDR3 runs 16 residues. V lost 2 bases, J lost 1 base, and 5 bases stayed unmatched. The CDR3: CASSLPKTGGNTEAFF. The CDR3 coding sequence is TGTGCCAGCAGCTTACCAAAGACAGGGGGGAACACTGAAGCTTTCTTT.

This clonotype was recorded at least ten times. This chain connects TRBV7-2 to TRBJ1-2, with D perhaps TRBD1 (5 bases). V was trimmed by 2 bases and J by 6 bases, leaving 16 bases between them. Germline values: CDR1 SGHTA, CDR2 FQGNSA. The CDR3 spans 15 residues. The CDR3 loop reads CASSLSPRDDDGYTF. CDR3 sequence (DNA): TGTGCCAGCAGCTTAAGTCCTCGGGACGATGATGGCTACACCTTC.

This CDR3 is CASSPTASGTEAFF. Here the CDR3 DNA reads TGTGCCAGCAGCCCAACAGCGAGTGGCACTGAAGCTTTCTTT. This chain uses TRBV4-2 with TRBJ1-1; D gene ambiguous. With 4 bases removed from V and 4 bases from J, the gap between germline ends came to 13 bases. The CDR3 runs to 14 residues. Germline V gene lookup returns CDR1 LGHNA and CDR2 YNFKEQ.

CDR3 sequence (DNA): TGCAGTGCGTCTGGACAAACAGATACGCAGTATTTT. Protein product: CSASGQTDTQYF. The chain couples TRBV20-1 to TRBJ2-3; D is possibly TRBD1 (5 bases). This CDR3 is 12 amino acids long. V was shortened by 6 bases and J by 3 bases, with 10 bases between the two germline ends. CDR1 and CDR2 from the germline V gene are DFQATT and SNEGSKA (reference sequence).

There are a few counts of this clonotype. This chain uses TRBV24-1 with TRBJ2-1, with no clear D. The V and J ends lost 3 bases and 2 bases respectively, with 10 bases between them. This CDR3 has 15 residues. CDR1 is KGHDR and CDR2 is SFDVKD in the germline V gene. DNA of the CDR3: TGTGCCACCAGTGATCAAGCGCGGCCCTACAATGAGCAGTTCTTC. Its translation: CATSDQARPYNEQFF.

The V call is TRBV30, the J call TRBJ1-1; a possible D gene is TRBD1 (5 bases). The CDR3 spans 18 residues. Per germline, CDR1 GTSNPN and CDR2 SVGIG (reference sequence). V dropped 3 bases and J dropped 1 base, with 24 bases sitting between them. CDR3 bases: TGTGCCTGGAGACCTCAGGGCGGGGGGAGATTCGAGAACACTGAAGCTTTCTTT. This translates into CAWRPQGGGRFENTEAFF.

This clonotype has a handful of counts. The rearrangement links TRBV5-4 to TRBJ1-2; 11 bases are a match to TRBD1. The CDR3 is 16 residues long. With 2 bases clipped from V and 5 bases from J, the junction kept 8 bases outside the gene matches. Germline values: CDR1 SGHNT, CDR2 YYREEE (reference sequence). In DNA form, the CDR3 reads TGTGCCAGCAGCTTTGATGGAGGACAGGGGGCATATGGCTACACCTTC. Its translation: CASSFDGGQGAYGYTF.

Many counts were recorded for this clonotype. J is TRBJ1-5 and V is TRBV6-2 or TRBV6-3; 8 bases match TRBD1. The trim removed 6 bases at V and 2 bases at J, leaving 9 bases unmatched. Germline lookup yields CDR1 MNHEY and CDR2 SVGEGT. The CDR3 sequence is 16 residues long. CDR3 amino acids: CASRRSGGDGNQPQHF. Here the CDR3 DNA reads TGTGCCAGCAGACGGTCAGGGGGCGACGGCAATCAGCCCCAGCATTTT.

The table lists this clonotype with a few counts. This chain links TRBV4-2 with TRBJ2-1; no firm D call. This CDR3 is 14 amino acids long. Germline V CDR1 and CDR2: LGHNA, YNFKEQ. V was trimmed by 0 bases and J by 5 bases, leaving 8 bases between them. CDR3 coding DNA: TGTGCCAGCAGCCAAGATCTAAGGGACAATGAGCAGTTCTTC. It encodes CASSQDLRDNEQFF.

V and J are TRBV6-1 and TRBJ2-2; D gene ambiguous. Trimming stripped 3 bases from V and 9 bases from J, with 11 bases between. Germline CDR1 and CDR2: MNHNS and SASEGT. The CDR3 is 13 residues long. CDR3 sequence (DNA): TGTGCCAGCAGTGATGGTGGGCGCCGGGAGCTGTTTTTT. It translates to CASSDGGRRELFF.

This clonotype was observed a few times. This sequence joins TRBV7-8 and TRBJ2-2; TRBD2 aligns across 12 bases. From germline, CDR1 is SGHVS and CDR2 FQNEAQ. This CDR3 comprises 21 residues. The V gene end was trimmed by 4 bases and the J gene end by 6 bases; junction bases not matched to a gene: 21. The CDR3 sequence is CASSSPLGTGSLAGGAGELFF. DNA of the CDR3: TGTGCCAGCAGCTCGCCCTTGGGGACAGGGTCACTAGCGGGAGGTGCCGGGGAGCTGTTTTTT.

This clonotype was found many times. The DNA for the CDR3 is TGTGCCAGCAGCCTACGCATCACAGATACGCAGTATTTT. It yields the protein CASSLRITDTQYF. This chain uses TRBV7-2 with TRBJ2-3; D is unresolved. This CDR3 is 13 amino acids long. V dropped 5 bases and J dropped 2 bases, with 8 bases sitting between them. Germline-derived CDR1 and CDR2 are SGHTA and FQGNSA.